The next 20 T cell receptor beta chains were all read from a single sample in a study of T cells in Graves' hyperthyroidism and ophthalmopathy (dated by TCRdb to between 2018 and 2021). Library creation used multiplex PCR. TCRdb records Illumina HiSeq 2000 as the sequencer. TCR beta CDR3 regions were amplified from RNA transcripts. The TCR CDR3 was subjected to a first round of RT-PCR using the HTBI primer set and the Qiagen OneStep RT-PCR kit. TCRdb trimmed public reads at Q25 via fastp, called clones via MiXCR and kept in-frame beta chains. Records with the same CDR3 protein are collapsed into one entry carrying the most frequent genes and DNA. This sample holds more than 500,000 distinct CDR3 sequences; 15% to 20% were observed only once. Over 25% of the sample rests with the top ten. The specimen was blood. The receptors were gathered from a woman in her 30s with Graves' ophthalmopathy.

This clonotype came up many times. The chain recombines TRBV6-5 with TRBJ1-1; 7 bases match TRBD1. This CDR3 spans 13 amino acids. Germline CDR1 MNHEY, CDR2 SVGAGI. Trimming at V came to 2 bases and at J to 6 bases, leaving 3 bases not matched to a gene. The CDR3 region is CASSYGDRAEAFF. In DNA, the CDR3 is TGTGCCAGCAGTTACGGAGACAGGGCTGAAGCTTTCTTT.

The sample holds many counts of this clonotype. This chain uses TRBV28 with TRBJ2-4; 8 bases are a match to TRBD2. The V segment lost 1 base and the J segment 0 bases; nucleotides outside the gene matches: 2. Germline CDR1 MDHEN, CDR2 SYDVKM. This CDR3 is 16 amino acids long. Here the CDR3 reads CASSLSAGGAKNIQYF. CDR3 coding DNA: TGTGCCAGCAGTTTATCTGCGGGAGGAGCCAAAAACATTCAGTACTTC.

This clonotype was observed many times. The chain recombines TRBV5-1 with TRBJ2-5; D possibly corresponds to TRBD1 (6 bases). The CDR3 runs to 16 residues. Germline assignment: CDR1 SGHRS and CDR2 YFSETQ. V was pared by 1 base and J by 0 bases, with 13 bases between. CDR3 in amino acids: CASSLKTGGYQETQYF. CDR3 coding DNA: TGCGCCAGCAGCTTGAAGACAGGCGGCTACCAAGAGACCCAGTACTTC. The full variable domain, in which reference TRBV5-1 and TRBJ2-5 provide the parts outside the CDR3, is KAGVTQTPRYLIKTRGQQVTLSCSPISGHRSVSWYQQTPGQGLQFLFEYFSETQRNKGNFPGRFSGRQFSNSRSEMNVSTLELGDSALYLCASSLKTGGYQETQYFGPGTRLLVL.

This clonotype was found many times. The rearrangement links TRBV30 to TRBJ2-1; TRBD1 might be the D (6 bases). V shed 7 bases and J shed 5 bases, with 18 bases lying between them. CDR1 and CDR2 (germline): GTSNPN, SVGIG (reference sequence). CDR3 length: 14 amino acids. CDR3 sequence (DNA): TGTGCCTTCCTTGGACAGAACTATAACAATGAGCAGTTCTTC. Its translation: CAFLGQNYNNEQFF.

The rearrangement uses TRBV6-1 and TRBJ1-1; D might be TRBD1 (5 bases). CDR3 length: 14 residues. V dropped 5 bases and J dropped 7 bases, with 17 bases sitting between them. CDR1 MNHNS and CDR2 SASEGT come from the germline V gene. The CDR3 sequence is CASSNPRDVSEAFF. CDR3 nucleotide sequence: TGTGCCAGCAGTAATCCCCGGGACGTTAGTGAAGCTTTCTTT.

This clonotype was counted at least ten times. V and J are TRBV5-1 and TRBJ2-1; 10 bases are a match to TRBD2. The CDR3 has 20 amino acids. V was pared by 4 bases and J by 0 bases, with 16 bases of the junction left unmatched. Germline assignment: CDR1 SGHRS and CDR2 YFSETQ. For the CDR3, the DNA is TGCGCCAGCAGCGGCAGGGGGGTGGCTAGCGGGAGCGTCTCCTACAATGAGCAGTTCTTC. Amino acid sequence: CASSGRGVASGSVSYNEQFF. Based on the CDR3 plus reference TRBV5-1 and TRBJ2-1, the full variable domain is KAGVTQTPRYLIKTRGQQVTLSCSPISGHRSVSWYQQTPGQGLQFLFEYFSETQRNKGNFPGRFSGRQFSNSRSEMNVSTLELGDSALYLCASSGRGVASGSVSYNEQFFGPGTRLTVL.

This clonotype came up many times. The chain carries TRBV20-1 and TRBJ2-7; D is possibly TRBD1 or TRBD2 (7 bases each). V was shortened by 3 bases and J by 7 bases, with 16 bases between the two germline ends. Germline CDR1 and CDR2: DFQATT and SNEGSKA (reference sequence). The CDR3 contains 13 residues. The CDR3 is CSASAWQGGEQYF. The CDR3 region has the DNA TGCAGTGCTAGCGCTTGGCAGGGGGGGGAGCAGTACTTC.

This clonotype was picked up a small number of times. This sequence joins TRBV19 and TRBJ2-2, with 8 bases identical to TRBD1. Germline V gene data show CDR1 as LNHDA and CDR2 as SQIVND (reference sequence). The CDR3 extends over 15 amino acids. V trimming: 9 bases; J trimming: 4 bases; junction bases outside the gene matches: 10. CDR3 nucleotides: TGTGCCAGCACCCGGACAGGGACCATCACCGGGGAGCTGTTTTTT. Amino acid sequence: CASTRTGTITGELFF.

Notes on this clonotype: Possible read error: a much larger clone is one base away. J is TRBJ2-7 and V is TRBV18; TRBD2 matches 11 bases. Trimming at V came to 3 bases and at J to 2 bases, leaving 3 bases not matched to a gene. The CDR3 has 15 amino acids. CDR1 and CDR2 from the germline V gene are KGHSH and LQKENI. In nucleotides, the CDR3 is TGTGCCAGCTCACCCAGGGGACTAGCGGCCTACGAGCAGTACTTC. Its translation: CASSPRGLAAYEQYF.

Many counts were recorded for this clonotype. The CDR3 loop reads CSARGWGGYGYTF. The CDR3 coding sequence is TGCAGTGCTAGAGGCTGGGGAGGCTATGGCTACACCTTC. The J gene is TRBJ1-2, the V gene TRBV20-1; D is uncertain. The CDR3 is 13 amino acids. The V end lost 1 base, the J end lost 4 bases, and 10 bases lay between the germline ends. The germline V gene has CDR1 DFQATT and CDR2 SNEGSKA (reference sequence).

This clonotype was observed a handful of times. CDR3 region: CASSESGPYNEQFF. CDR3 nucleotides: TGTGCCAGCAGTGAATCAGGCCCCTACAATGAGCAGTTCTTC. This chain uses TRBV25-1 with TRBJ2-1; the D is unclear. This CDR3 has 14 residues. CDR1 is MGHDK and CDR2 is SYGVNS in the germline V gene. V was clipped by 1 base and J by 2 bases, with 6 bases between them.

This clonotype was seen a handful of times. The rearrangement links TRBV5-8 to TRBJ2-5, with a weak D call TRBD1 (5 bases). Germline V gives CDR1 SGHTS, CDR2 YDEGEE. The CDR3 covers 15 residues. The V gene lost 0 bases and the J gene lost 0 bases, with 9 bases spanning the gap. In nucleotides, the CDR3 is TGTGCCAGCAGCTTGGAGCCAGGGAACCAAGAGACCCAGTACTTC. Translation gives CASSLEPGNQETQYF.

This clonotype came up many times. The rearrangement joins TRBV18 to TRBJ2-2, with a weak D call TRBD1 (6 bases). CDR3 length: 15 amino acids. V was clipped by 6 bases and J by 0 bases, with 11 bases between them. Germline V gene data show CDR1 as KGHSH and CDR2 as LQKENI. The DNA for the CDR3 is TGTGCCAGCTCTCCCGGGACACCGAACACCGGGGAGCTGTTTTTT. Translating it yields CASSPGTPNTGELFF.

Only a few counts were recorded for this clonotype. This chain links TRBV29-1 with TRBJ1-3; D is unclear. CDR1 is SQVTM and CDR2 is ANQGSEA in the germline V gene. Trimming took off 4 bases at V and 0 bases at J, with 4 bases between the two ends. The CDR3 is made up of 12 amino acids. The chain's CDR3 is CSVVDSGNTIYF. CDR3 nucleotide sequence: TGCAGCGTTGTCGACTCTGGAAACACCATATATTTT. Using reference TRBV29-1 and TRBJ1-3 for the parts outside the CDR3, the full variable domain is SAVISQKPSRDICQRGTSLTIQCQVDSQVTMMFWYRQQPGQSLTLIATANQGSEATYESGFVIDKFPISRPNLTFSTLTVSNMSPEDSSIYLCSVVDSGNTIYFGEGSWLTVV.

A note on this clonotype: No conserved phenylalanine or tryptophan ends this CDR3, so it is likely a read error. The chain couples TRBV12-3 or TRBV12-4 to TRBJ1-2, with D possibly matching TRBD1 (6 bases). Deletions cut 6 bases from V and 4 bases from J, with 21 bases between. CDR3 size: 16 residues. As DNA, the CDR3 is TGTGCCAGCAGGGGGGTAGGGGGGCTGGACTCCTATGGCTACACCCTC. This sequence encodes CASRGVGGLDSYGYTL.

This sequence joins TRBV30 and TRBJ1-5, with 9 bases matching TRBD1. V was clipped by 4 bases and J by 7 bases; unmatched bases: 8. The germline V gene has CDR1 GTSNPN and CDR2 SVGIG (reference sequence). CDR3 length: 14 residues. CDR3 region: CAWNPGTGRQPQHF. The CDR3 bases are TGTGCCTGGAATCCTGGGACAGGGAGGCAGCCCCAGCATTTT. Complete variable domain (other parts from reference TRBV30 and TRBJ1-5): SQTIHQWPATLVQPVGSPLSLECTVEGTSNPNLYWYRQAAGRGLQLLFYSVGIGQISSEVPQNLSASRPQDRQFILSSKKLLLSDSGFYLCAWNPGTGRQPQHFGDGTRLSIL.

This clonotype was seen ten or more times. J is TRBJ1-1 and V is TRBV11-1; possible D gene TRBD1, 5 bases. The V gene's germline CDR1 is SGHAT and CDR2 FQDESV (reference sequence). Trimming left V 4 bases short and J 2 bases short, with 11 bases between. This CDR3 is built from 14 residues. The CDR3 nucleotides are TGTGCCAGCAGCTCCTGGGGGTCCAACACTGAAGCTTTCTTT. It codes for CASSSWGSNTEAFF.

The chain couples TRBV9 to TRBJ2-2, with 13 bases aligning to TRBD2. The CDR3 loop spans 17 amino acids. CDR1 SGDLS and CDR2 YYNGEE come from the germline V gene. V dropped 6 bases and J dropped 5; count of bases not matched to a gene: 10. This chain's CDR3 is CASNQGLAGVGTGELFF. For the CDR3, the DNA is TGTGCCAGCAATCAAGGACTAGCGGGAGTGGGGACCGGGGAGCTGTTTTTT. Drawing the rest from reference TRBV9 and TRBJ2-2, the complete variable domain is DSGVTQTPKHLITATGQRVTLRCSPRSGDLSVYWYQQSLDQGLQFLIQYYNGEERAKGNILERFSAQQFPDLHSELNLSSLELGDSALYFCASNQGLAGVGTGELFFGEGSRLTVL.

Of note for this clonotype: With a much larger clone just one base away, this may be a read error. This rearrangement joins TRBV5-1 to TRBJ1-4; D gene ambiguous. V lost 4 bases to trimming and J lost 7 bases, with 11 bases between them. The CDR3 has 13 residues. CDR1 is SGHRS, CDR2 YFSETQ, per germline. CDR3 in amino acids: CASSPRIGEKLFF. The CDR3 DNA reads TGCGCCAGCAGCCCGCGGATCGGTGAAAAACTGTTTTTT.

This clonotype has ten or more counts. The genes are TRBV20-1 and TRBJ1-5; tentative D call: TRBD1 (5 bases). Germline CDR1 is DFQATT and CDR2 is SNEGSKA (reference sequence). The CDR3 spans 13 residues. With 3 bases removed from V and 2 bases from J, the gap between germline ends came to 8 bases. The CDR3 DNA reads TGCAGTGCTAGGTCGGGGGGCAATCAGCCCCAGCATTTT. Encoded protein: CSARSGGNQPQHF.